This T cell receptor (beta chain) was captured by sequencing in a study of CD8 T cells in Susac syndrome. This CDR3 region has 13 residues. The trim removed 3 bases at V and 3 bases at J, leaving 2 bases unmatched. Random hexamers primed reverse transcription of about 0.45 to 1 ug RNA. TCRdb used MiXCR to reprocess the immunoSEQ multiplex PCR reads, holding one entry per CDR3 protein. Here the sample spans 95,000 to 150,000 distinct CDR3 sequences, nearly 96% being singletons. This clonotype was found once. The chain is built from TRBV12-3 or TRBV12-4 and TRBJ2-7; 7 positions agree with TRBD1. The clonotype was recovered from a human donor with Susac syndrome. Source material: CD4+ T cells from PBMCs. The CDR3 loop reads CASSFRDSYEQYF. The CDR3, as DNA: TGTGCCAGCAGTTTTCGGGACAGCTACGAGCAGTACTTC.